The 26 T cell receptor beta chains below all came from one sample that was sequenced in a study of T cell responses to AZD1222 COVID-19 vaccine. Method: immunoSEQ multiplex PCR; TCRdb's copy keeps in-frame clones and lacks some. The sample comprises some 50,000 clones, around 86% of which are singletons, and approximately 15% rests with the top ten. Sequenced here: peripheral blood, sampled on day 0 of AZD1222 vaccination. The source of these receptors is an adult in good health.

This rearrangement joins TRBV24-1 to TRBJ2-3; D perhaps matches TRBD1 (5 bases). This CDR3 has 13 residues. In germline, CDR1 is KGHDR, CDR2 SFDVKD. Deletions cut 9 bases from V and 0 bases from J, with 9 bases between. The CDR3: CATGGQSTDTQYF. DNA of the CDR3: TGTGCCACCGGTGGACAAAGCACAGATACGCAGTATTTT.

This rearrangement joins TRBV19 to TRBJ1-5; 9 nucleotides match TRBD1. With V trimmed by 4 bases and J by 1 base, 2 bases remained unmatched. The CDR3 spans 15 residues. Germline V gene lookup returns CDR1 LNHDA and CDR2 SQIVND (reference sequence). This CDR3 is CASSTGQGSNQPQHF. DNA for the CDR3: TGTGCCAGTAGTACCGGACAGGGGAGCAATCAGCCCCAGCATTTT.

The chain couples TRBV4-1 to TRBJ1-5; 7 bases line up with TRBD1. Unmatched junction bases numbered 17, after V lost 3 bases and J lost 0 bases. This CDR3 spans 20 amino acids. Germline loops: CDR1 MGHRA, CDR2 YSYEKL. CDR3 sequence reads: CASSHTPSPGQTNSNQPQHF. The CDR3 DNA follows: TGCGCCAGCAGCCATACCCCATCCCCGGGACAGACTAATAGCAATCAGCCCCAGCATTTT.

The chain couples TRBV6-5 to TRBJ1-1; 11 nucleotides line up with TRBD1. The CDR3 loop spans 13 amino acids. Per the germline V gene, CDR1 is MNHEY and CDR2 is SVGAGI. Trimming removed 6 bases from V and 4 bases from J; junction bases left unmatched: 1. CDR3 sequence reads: CASRDRGRTEAFF. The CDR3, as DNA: TGTGCCAGCAGGGACAGGGGGCGCACTGAAGCTTTCTTT.

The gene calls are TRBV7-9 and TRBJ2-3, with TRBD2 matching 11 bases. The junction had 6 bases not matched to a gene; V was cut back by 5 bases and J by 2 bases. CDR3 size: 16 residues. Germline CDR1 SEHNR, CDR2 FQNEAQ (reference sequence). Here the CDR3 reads CASSTLLAGDTDTQYF. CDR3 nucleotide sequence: TGTGCCAGCAGCACCTTACTAGCGGGGGACACAGATACGCAGTATTTT.

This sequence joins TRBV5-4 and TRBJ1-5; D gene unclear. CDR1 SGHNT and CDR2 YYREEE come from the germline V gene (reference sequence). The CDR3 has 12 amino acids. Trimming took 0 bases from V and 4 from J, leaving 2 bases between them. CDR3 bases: TGTGCCAGCAGCTTGGATAATCAGCCCCAGCATTTT. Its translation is CASSLDNQPQHF.

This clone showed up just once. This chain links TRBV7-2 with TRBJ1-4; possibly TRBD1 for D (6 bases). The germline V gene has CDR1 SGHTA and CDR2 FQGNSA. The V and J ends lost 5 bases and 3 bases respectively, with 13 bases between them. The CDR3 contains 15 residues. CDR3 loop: CASSLNRVANEKLFF. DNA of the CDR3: TGTGCCAGCAGCCTTAACAGGGTGGCTAATGAAAAACTGTTTTTT.

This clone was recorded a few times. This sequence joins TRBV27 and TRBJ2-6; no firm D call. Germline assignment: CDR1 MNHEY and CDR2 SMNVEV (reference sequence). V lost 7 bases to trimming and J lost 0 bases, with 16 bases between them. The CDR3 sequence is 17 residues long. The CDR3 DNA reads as TGTGCCAGCATACGGGCGGAGAAATACTCTGGGGCCAACGTCCTGACTTTC. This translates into CASIRAEKYSGANVLTF.

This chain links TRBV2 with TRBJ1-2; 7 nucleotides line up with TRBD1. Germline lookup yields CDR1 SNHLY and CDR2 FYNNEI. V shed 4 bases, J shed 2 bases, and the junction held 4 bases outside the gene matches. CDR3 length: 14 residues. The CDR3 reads CASSGETGNYGYTF. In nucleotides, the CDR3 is TGTGCCAGCAGTGGAGAGACAGGGAACTATGGCTACACCTTC.

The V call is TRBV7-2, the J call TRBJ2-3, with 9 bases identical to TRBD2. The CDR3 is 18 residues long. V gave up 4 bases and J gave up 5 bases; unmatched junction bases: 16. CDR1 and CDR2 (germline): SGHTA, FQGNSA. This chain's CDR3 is CASSSRTILAGAVDTQYF. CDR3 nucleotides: TGTGCCAGCAGCTCCCGAACCATATTAGCGGGAGCAGTAGATACGCAGTATTTT.

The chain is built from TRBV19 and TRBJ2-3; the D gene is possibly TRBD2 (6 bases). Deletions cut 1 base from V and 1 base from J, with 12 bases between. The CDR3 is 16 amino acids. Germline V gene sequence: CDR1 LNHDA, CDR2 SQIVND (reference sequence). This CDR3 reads CASSIVATGGTDTQYF. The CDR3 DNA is TGTGCCAGTAGTATAGTAGCAACGGGAGGCACAGATACGCAGTATTTT.

CDR3 sequence: CASSQDVSGYQETQYF. CDR3 nucleotides: TGTGCCAGCAGCCAAGATGTTAGCGGGTACCAAGAGACCCAGTACTTC. The rearrangement uses TRBV4-2 and TRBJ2-5, with 7 bases matching TRBD2. In germline, CDR1 is LGHNA, CDR2 YNFKEQ. V lost 0 bases to trimming and J lost 0 bases; unmatched junction nucleotides: 4. The CDR3 is 16 amino acids.

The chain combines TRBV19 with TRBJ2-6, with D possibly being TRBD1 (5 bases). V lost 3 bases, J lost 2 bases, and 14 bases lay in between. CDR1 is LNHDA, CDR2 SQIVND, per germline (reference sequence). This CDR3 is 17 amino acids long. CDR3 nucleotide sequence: TGTGCCAGTAGTATCGGCCAGGGAAAGGCTGGGGCCAACGTCCTGACTTTC. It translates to CASSIGQGKAGANVLTF.

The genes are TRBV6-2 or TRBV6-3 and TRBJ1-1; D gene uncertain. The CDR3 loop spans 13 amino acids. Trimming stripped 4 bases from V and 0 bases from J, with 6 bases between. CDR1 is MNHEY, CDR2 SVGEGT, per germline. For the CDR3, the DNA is TGTGCCAGCAGTTCACAGATGAACACTGAAGCTTTCTTT. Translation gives CASSSQMNTEAFF.

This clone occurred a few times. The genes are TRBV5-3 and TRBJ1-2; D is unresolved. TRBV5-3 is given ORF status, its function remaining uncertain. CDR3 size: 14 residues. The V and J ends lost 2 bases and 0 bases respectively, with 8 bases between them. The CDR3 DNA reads TGTGCCAGAAGCTTTCAGTATCCTAACTATGGCTACACCTTC. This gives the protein CARSFQYPNYGYTF.

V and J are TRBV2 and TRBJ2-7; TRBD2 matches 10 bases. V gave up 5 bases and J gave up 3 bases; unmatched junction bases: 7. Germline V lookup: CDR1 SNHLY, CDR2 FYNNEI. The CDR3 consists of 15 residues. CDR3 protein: CASSSGTSEIYEQYF. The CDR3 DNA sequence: TGTGCCAGCAGTTCCGGGACTAGCGAAATCTACGAGCAGTACTTC.

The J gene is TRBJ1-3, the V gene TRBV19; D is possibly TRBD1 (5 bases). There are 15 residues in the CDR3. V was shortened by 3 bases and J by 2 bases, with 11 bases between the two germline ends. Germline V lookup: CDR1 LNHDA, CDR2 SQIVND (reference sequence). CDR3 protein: CASSIGRETGNTIYF. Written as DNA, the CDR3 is TGTGCCAGTAGTATCGGCAGGGAAACTGGAAACACCATATATTTT.

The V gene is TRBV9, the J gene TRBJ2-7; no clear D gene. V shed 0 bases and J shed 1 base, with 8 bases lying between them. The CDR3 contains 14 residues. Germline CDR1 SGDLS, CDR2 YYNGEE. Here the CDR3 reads CASSVGLISYEQYF. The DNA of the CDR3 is TGTGCCAGCAGCGTAGGGCTAATATCCTACGAGCAGTACTTC.

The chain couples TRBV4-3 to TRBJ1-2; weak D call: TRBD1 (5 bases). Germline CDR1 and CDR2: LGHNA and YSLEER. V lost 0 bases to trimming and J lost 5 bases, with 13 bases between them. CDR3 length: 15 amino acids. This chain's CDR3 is CASSQDPAGTYGYTF. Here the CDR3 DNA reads TGCGCCAGCAGCCAAGACCCGGCAGGGACTTATGGCTACACCTTC.

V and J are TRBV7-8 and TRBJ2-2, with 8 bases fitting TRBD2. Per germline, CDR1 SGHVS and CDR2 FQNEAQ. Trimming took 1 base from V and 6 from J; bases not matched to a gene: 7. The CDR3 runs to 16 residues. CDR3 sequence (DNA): TGTGCCAGCAGCTTAGATGGTAGCGGGACGGCCGGGGAGCTGTTTTTT. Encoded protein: CASSLDGSGTAGELFF.

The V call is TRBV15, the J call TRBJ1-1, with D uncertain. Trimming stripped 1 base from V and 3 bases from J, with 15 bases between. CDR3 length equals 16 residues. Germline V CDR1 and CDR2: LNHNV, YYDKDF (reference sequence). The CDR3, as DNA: TGTGCCACCAGCAGAGGAGCGTCAAGCGGGTACACTGAAGCTTTCTTT. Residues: CATSRGASSGYTEAFF.

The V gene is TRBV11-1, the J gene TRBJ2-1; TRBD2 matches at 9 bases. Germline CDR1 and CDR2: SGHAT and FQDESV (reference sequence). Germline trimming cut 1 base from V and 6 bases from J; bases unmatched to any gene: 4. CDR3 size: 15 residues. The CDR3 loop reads CASSLGLAGPNEQFF. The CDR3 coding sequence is TGTGCCAGCAGCTTAGGGCTAGCGGGGCCCAATGAGCAGTTCTTC.

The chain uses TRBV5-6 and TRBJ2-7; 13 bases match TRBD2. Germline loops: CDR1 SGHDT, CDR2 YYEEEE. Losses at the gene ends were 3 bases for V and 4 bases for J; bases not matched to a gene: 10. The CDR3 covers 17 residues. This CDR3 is CASSSSLWTSGRYEQYF. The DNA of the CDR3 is TGTGCCAGCAGCTCGTCCCTTTGGACTAGCGGGAGATACGAGCAGTACTTC.

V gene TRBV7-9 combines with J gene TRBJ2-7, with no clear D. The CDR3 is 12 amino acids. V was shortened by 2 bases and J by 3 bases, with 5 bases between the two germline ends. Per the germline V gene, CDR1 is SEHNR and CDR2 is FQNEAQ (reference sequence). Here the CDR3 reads CASSLSYYEQYF. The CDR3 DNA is TGTGCCAGCAGCTTATCCTACTACGAGCAGTACTTC.

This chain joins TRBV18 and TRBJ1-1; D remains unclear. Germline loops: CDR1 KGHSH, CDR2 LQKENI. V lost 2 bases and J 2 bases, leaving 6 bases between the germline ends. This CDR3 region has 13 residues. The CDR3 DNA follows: TGTGCCAGCTCACCAAACGGAAACACTGAAGCTTTCTTT. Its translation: CASSPNGNTEAFF.

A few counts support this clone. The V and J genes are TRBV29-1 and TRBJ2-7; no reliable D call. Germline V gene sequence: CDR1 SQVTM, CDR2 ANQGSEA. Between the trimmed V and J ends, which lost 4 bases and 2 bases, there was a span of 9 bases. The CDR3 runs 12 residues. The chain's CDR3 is CSVGRQTYEQYF. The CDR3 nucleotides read TGCAGCGTTGGTCGTCAGACCTACGAGCAGTACTTC.